This T cell receptor beta chain was retrieved from a study of T cell responses to AZD1222 COVID-19 vaccine. Study-wide findings and caveats: Recipients of AZD1222 seropositive at baseline numbered only five or six. White British donors predominated, females outnumbered males, and clonal diversity was possibly underestimated. Once two AZD1222 doses were given, Spike-specific TCR breadth and depth went up. The span of vaccine-associated CD4 TCRs extended across spike, with dominance at 160-218 and 743-854.

Worth noting for this clone: What it binds is unknown.

TCRdb's table, derived via immunoSEQ multiplex PCR, lists solely in-frame clones and lacks some. The sample contains 130,000 or so clones, over 90% of which appear only once. V lost 1 base, J lost 1 base, and 11 bases lay in between. Germline CDR1 reads SGDLS; CDR2 reads YYNGEE. CDR3 length equals 15 residues. The specimen was peripheral blood, collected on day 0 of AZD1222 vaccination. V usage is TRBV9 and J usage is TRBJ1-1; D gene ambiguous. This sequence was found in an adult in good health. This chain's CDR3 is CASSVRAVRNTEAFF. Written as DNA, the CDR3 is TGTGCCAGCAGCGTAAGGGCAGTGAGGAACACTGAAGCTTTCTTT.